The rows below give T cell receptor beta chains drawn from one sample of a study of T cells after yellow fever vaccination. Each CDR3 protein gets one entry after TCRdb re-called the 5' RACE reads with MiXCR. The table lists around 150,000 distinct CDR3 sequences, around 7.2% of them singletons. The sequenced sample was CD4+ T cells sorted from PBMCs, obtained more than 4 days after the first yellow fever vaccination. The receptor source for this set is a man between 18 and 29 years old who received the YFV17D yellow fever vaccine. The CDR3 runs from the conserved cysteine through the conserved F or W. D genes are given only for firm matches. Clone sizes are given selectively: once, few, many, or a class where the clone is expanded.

DNA: TGTGCCAGCAATCGGGGGTCGGTAAAACAAGAGACCCAGTACTTC; CDR3: CASNRGSVKQETQYF; size: few; J: TRBJ2-5; D: .; V: TRBV2
DNA: TGCAGTGCCCCCCGGGCTAGCGGGGGAGATACGCAGTATTTT; CDR3: CSAPRASGGDTQYF; size: many; J: TRBJ2-3; D: TRBD2; V: TRBV20-1
DNA: TGCAGTCCCGGGAGTGGTAGCGGGGGAAATGAGCAGTTCTTC; CDR3: CSPGSGSGGNEQFF; size: many; J: TRBJ2-1; D: TRBD2; V: TRBV20-1
DNA: TGTGCCTGCTCCTCAAACAGGGATACTGGCTACACCTTC; CDR3: CACSSNRDTGYTF; size: many; J: TRBJ1-2; D: .; V: TRBV30
DNA: TGTGCCAGCAGCCTTGCAGTGGGAAATACGCAGTATTTT; CDR3: CASSLAVGNTQYF; size: .; J: TRBJ2-3; D: .; V: TRBV7-9
DNA: TGTGCCAGCAGCATTGGTGACAGGGGGCGACCCGGGGAGCTGTTTTTT; CDR3: CASSIGDRGRPGELFF; size: many; J: TRBJ2-2; D: .; V: TRBV21-1
DNA: TGCGCCAGCAGCGACCCCCAGGGGGGTAATGAAAAACTGTTTTTT; CDR3: CASSDPQGGNEKLFF; size: many; J: TRBJ1-4; D: TRBD1; V: TRBV5-1
DNA: TGTGCCAGCAGTGGACAGGGGCAGGATACGCAGTATTTT; CDR3: CASSGQGQDTQYF; size: many; J: TRBJ2-3; D: TRBD1; V: TRBV6-4
DNA: TGTGCCAGCAGCTTAGGCGCAGGGCCTAATAAACTGTTTTTT; CDR3: CASSLGAGPNKLFF; size: few; J: TRBJ1-4; D: .; V: TRBV7-2
DNA: TGTGCCAGCAGCCGGGACCGAGGCGAGCAGTACTTC; CDR3: CASSRDRGEQYF; size: many; J: TRBJ2-7; D: .; V: TRBV5-4
DNA: TGTGCCAGCAGTGAACGGGGTTATGGCTACACCTTC; CDR3: CASSERGYGYTF; size: many; J: TRBJ1-2; D: .; V: TRBV6-1
DNA: TGTGCCAGCCGCAAGTGGGCCGATGGGACCTACGAGCAGTACTTC; CDR3: CASRKWADGTYEQYF; size: .; J: TRBJ2-7; D: .; V: TRBV6-2/TRBV6-3
DNA: TGTGCCAGCGAAAATGACGTGAGAGAGACCCAGTACTTC; CDR3: CASENDVRETQYF; size: few; J: TRBJ2-5; D: .; V: TRBV5-3
DNA: TGCAGTGCTAGAGGGTTGGGGGCCATGGACTATGGCTACACCTTC; CDR3: CSARGLGAMDYGYTF; size: many; J: TRBJ1-2; D: .; V: TRBV20-1
DNA: TGCGCCAGCAGCGTAGACAGGGGGCAAGAGACCCAGTACTTC; CDR3: CASSVDRGQETQYF; size: many; J: TRBJ2-5; D: TRBD1; V: TRBV5-1
DNA: TGTGCCAGCAGCCCAGGTGACAGAGACACAGATACGCAGTATTTT; CDR3: CASSPGDRDTDTQYF; size: many; J: TRBJ2-3; D: .; V: TRBV7-9
DNA: TGTGCCAGCAGACGGACTAGCGGGGGGGGCAATGAGCAGTTCTTC; CDR3: CASRRTSGGGNEQFF; size: many; J: TRBJ2-1; D: TRBD2; V: TRBV2
DNA: TGTGCCAGCAGGTCGGGTGGAGATACGCAGTATTTT; CDR3: CASRSGGDTQYF; size: .; J: TRBJ2-3; D: .; V: TRBV12-3/TRBV12-4
DNA: TGCAGTGCTAGAGAGCAGACTAACCCCGAGACCCAGTACTTC; CDR3: CSAREQTNPETQYF; size: many; J: TRBJ2-5; D: .; V: TRBV20-1
DNA: TGTGCCAGCAGTGAGCGTAGCTCCTATAATTCACCCCTCCACTTT; CDR3: CASSERSSYNSPLHF; size: many; J: TRBJ1-6; D: .; V: TRBV2
DNA: TGTGCCAGCAGAGGACAGGTCAATCAGCCCCAGCATTTT; CDR3: CASRGQVNQPQHF; size: few; J: TRBJ1-5; D: TRBD1; V: TRBV6-1
DNA: TGCGCCAGCAGCCAAATATCGGGGGAAGGTGGCTACACCTTC; CDR3: CASSQISGEGGYTF; size: many; J: TRBJ1-2; D: .; V: TRBV4-1
DNA: TGTGCCAGCCACCGGACAGGGACCTACGAGCAGTACTTC; CDR3: CASHRTGTYEQYF; size: many; J: TRBJ2-7; D: TRBD1; V: TRBV27
DNA: TGTGCCAGCAGCGTAACAGGGGTCACTGAAGCTTTCTTT; CDR3: CASSVTGVTEAFF; size: .; J: TRBJ1-1; D: TRBD1; V: TRBV5-6
DNA: TGTGCCAGCAGTTACTACAGGATTTACGAGCAGTACTTC; CDR3: CASSYYRIYEQYF; size: many; J: TRBJ2-7; D: .; V: TRBV12-3/TRBV12-4
DNA: TGTGCCTGGAGTAGCAGGGGGAACCAGCCCCAGCATTTT; CDR3: CAWSSRGNQPQHF; size: .; J: TRBJ1-5; D: TRBD1; V: TRBV30
DNA: TGCGCCAGCAGCCAGGACGGGAGGACTGAAGCTTTCTTT; CDR3: CASSQDGRTEAFF; size: many; J: TRBJ1-1; D: .; V: TRBV5-1
DNA: TGCAGCGCCAACCGGGACGGGAACACTGAAGCTTTCTTT; CDR3: CSANRDGNTEAFF; size: .; J: TRBJ1-1; D: .; V: TRBV29-1
DNA: TGTGCCAGCAGTCCAACTAGCGGGGGCCCGCCCGGGCAGTTCTTC; CDR3: CASSPTSGGPPGQFF; size: many; J: TRBJ2-1; D: TRBD2; V: TRBV28
DNA: TGTGCCAGCATCTTGACCCCGAGGGGCGGGGAGCTGTTTTTT; CDR3: CASILTPRGGELFF; size: many; J: TRBJ2-2; D: .; V: TRBV7-2
DNA: TGTGCCAGCAGTCCCGGGGGATCACCCCTCCACTTT; CDR3: CASSPGGSPLHF; size: few; J: TRBJ1-6; D: .; V: TRBV12-3/TRBV12-4
DNA: TGCAGTGCTAGAGATCGGCGGGGGTTAGAGACCCAGTACTTC; CDR3: CSARDRRGLETQYF; size: many; J: TRBJ2-5; D: TRBD2; V: TRBV20-1
DNA: TGTGCCAGCAGCGAATCGGGCAGGGGCGGTGAAAAACTGTTTTTT; CDR3: CASSESGRGGEKLFF; size: many; J: TRBJ1-4; D: .; V: TRBV25-1
DNA: TGTGCCAGCAGTTACCCGACTAGCGGGGGGAACAATGAGCAGTTCTTC; CDR3: CASSYPTSGGNNEQFF; size: many; J: TRBJ2-1; D: TRBD2; V: TRBV6-5
DNA: TGTGCCAGCAGTGACCGGGGCAGGGGGCCTGGCTACACCTTC; CDR3: CASSDRGRGPGYTF; size: few; J: TRBJ1-2; D: TRBD1; V: TRBV28
DNA: TGTGCCATCAGTGAGGGGGACAGGATCGAGGTGCAGTACTTC; CDR3: CAISEGDRIEVQYF; size: many; J: TRBJ2-7; D: TRBD1; V: TRBV10-3
DNA: TGTGCCAGCAGCCAAGATCTAGGGGTCCTGACTTTC; CDR3: CASSQDLGVLTF; size: many; J: TRBJ2-6; D: .; V: TRBV3-1
DNA: TGTGCCAGCAGCTTAGGTGGGACGGCCGTGGGTGAGACCCAGTACTTC; CDR3: CASSLGGTAVGETQYF; size: many; J: TRBJ2-5; D: .; V: TRBV7-8
DNA: TGCGCCAGCAGCTTGGTAGGGGGGGCCTCAAATGAGCAGTTCTTC; CDR3: CASSLVGGASNEQFF; size: .; J: TRBJ2-1; D: .; V: TRBV5-1
DNA: TGTGCCAGCAGTTACCCTCTGGGGAGGCTAGCCAAAAACATTCAGTACTTC; CDR3: CASSYPLGRLAKNIQYF; size: few; J: TRBJ2-4; D: .; V: TRBV6-2/TRBV6-3
DNA: TGTGCCAGCAGCCCATACAGGGGGCCCACAGATACGCAGTATTTT; CDR3: CASSPYRGPTDTQYF; size: many; J: TRBJ2-3; D: TRBD1; V: TRBV5-4
DNA: TGTGCCAGCAGTAGACAGGGCTCGAACACCGGGGAGCTGTTTTTT; CDR3: CASSRQGSNTGELFF; size: many; J: TRBJ2-2; D: TRBD1; V: TRBV7-2
DNA: TGTGCCAGCAGCCAAGTCGGAGGAGCGGGGCTCCTGGATACGCAGTATTTT; CDR3: CASSQVGGAGLLDTQYF; size: few; J: TRBJ2-3; D: TRBD2; V: TRBV3-1
DNA: TGCGCCAGCAGCTTGGCCGGTCCCCTGGGGCGGCTGTTTTTT; CDR3: CASSLAGPLGRLFF; size: many; J: TRBJ2-2; D: .; V: TRBV5-1